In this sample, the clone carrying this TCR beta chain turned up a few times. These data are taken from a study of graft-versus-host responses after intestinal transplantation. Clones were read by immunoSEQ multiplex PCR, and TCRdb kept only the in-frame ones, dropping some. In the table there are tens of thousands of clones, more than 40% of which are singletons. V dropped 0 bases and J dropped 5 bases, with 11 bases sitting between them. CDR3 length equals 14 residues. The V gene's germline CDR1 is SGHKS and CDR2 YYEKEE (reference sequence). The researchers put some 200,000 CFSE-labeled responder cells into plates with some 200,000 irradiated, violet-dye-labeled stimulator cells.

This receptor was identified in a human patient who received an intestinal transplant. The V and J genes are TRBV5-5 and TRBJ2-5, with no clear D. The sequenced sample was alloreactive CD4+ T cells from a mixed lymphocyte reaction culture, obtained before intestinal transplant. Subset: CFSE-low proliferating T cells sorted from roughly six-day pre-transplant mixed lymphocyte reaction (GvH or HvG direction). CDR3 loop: CASSLAQVSETQYF. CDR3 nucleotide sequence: TGTGCCAGCAGCTTGGCCCAGGTCAGCGAGACCCAGTACTTC.